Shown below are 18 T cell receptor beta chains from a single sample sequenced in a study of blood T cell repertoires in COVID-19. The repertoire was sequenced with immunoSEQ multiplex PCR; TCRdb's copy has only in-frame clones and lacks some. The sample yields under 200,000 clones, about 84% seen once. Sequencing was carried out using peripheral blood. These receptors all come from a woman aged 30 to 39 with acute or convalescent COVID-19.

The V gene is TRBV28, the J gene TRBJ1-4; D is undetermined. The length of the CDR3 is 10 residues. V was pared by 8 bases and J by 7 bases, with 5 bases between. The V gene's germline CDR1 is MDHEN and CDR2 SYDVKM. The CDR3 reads CASLAEKLFF. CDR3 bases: TGTGCCAGCTTGGCTGAAAAACTGTTTTTT.

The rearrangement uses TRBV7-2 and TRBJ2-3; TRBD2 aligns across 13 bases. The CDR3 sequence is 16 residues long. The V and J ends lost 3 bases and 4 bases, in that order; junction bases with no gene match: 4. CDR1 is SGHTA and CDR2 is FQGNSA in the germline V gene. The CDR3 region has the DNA TGTGCCAGCAGCTTCAGACTAGCGGGAGGTGCAGATACGCAGTATTTT. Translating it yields CASSFRLAGGADTQYF.

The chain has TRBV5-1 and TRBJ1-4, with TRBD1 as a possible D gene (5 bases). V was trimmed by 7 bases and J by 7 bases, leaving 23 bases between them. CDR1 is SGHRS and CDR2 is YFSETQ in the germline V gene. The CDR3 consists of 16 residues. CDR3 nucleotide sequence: TGCGCCAGCGGCACTGGGAGACCCGGCGGGGCTGAAAAACTGTTTTTT. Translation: CASGTGRPGGAEKLFF. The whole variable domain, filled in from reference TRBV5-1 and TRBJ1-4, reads KAGVTQTPRYLIKTRGQQVTLSCSPISGHRSVSWYQQTPGQGLQFLFEYFSETQRNKGNFPGRFSGRQFSNSRSEMNVSTLELGDSALYLCASGTGRPGGAEKLFFGSGTQLSVL.

The CDR3 region is CASSNPGTSYTQYF. CDR3 in DNA: TGTGCCAGCAGTAATCCCGGGACTAGCTATACGCAGTATTTT. V usage is TRBV25-1 and J usage is TRBJ2-3; 9 bases fit TRBD2. The CDR3 contains 14 residues. With 5 bases clipped from V and 7 bases from J, the junction kept 7 bases outside the gene matches. CDR1 is MGHDK and CDR2 is SYGVNS in the germline V gene.

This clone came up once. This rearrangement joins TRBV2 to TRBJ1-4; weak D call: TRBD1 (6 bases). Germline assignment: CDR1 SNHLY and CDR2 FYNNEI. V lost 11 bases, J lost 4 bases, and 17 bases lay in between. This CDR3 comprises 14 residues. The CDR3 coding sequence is TGTGCCCTCCTCGTTCAGGGGTTTAATGAAAAACTGTTTTTT. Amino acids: CALLVQGFNEKLFF.

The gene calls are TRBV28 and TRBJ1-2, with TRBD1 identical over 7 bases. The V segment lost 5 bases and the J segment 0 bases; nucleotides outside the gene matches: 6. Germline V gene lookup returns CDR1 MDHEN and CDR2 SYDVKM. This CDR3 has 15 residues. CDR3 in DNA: TGTGCCAGCAGTCCACAGGGGTATGCTAACTATGGCTACACCTTC. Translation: CASSPQGYANYGYTF.

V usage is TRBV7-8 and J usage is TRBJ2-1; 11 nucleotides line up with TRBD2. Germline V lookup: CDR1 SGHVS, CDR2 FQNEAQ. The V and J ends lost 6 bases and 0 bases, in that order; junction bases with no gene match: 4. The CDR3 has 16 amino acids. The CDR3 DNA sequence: TGTGCCAGCAGGGCTAGCGGGGGGAGCTCCTACAATGAGCAGTTCTTC. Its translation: CASRASGGSSYNEQFF.

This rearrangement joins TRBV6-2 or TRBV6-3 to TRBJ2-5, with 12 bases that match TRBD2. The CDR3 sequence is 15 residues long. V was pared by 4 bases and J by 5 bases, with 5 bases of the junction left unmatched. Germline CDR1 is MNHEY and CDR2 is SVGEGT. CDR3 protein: CASSLGLAGGETQYF. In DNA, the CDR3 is TGTGCCAGCAGTTTGGGACTAGCGGGTGGGGAGACCCAGTACTTC.

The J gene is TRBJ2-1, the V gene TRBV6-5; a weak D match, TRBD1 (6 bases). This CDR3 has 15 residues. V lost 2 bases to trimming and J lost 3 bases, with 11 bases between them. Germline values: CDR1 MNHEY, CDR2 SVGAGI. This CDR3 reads CASSYVNRDYNEQFF. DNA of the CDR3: TGTGCCAGCAGTTACGTCAACAGGGACTACAATGAGCAGTTCTTC.

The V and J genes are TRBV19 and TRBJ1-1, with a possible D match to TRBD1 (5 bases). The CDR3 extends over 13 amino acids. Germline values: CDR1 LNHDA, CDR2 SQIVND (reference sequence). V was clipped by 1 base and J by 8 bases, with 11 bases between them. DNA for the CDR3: TGTGCCAGTAGTATAGGTCCTTCAGGGGAAGCTTTCTTT. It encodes CASSIGPSGEAFF.

The CDR3 loop is CSASWLATYNEQFF. CDR3 nucleotide sequence: TGCAGTGCTAGTTGGCTAGCTACCTACAATGAGCAGTTCTTC. This sequence joins TRBV20-1 and TRBJ2-1; perhaps TRBD2 as D (5 bases). The CDR3 runs to 14 residues. The ends were cut back, 3 bases at V and 2 bases at J, with 11 bases in the middle. The germline CDR1 and CDR2 sequences are DFQATT and SNEGSKA (reference sequence).

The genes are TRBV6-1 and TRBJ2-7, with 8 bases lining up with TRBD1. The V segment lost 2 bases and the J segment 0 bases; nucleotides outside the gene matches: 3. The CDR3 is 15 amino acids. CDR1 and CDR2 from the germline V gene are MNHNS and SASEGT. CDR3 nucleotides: TGTGCCAGCAGTGAATTGGACAGGGCCTCCTACGAGCAGTACTTC. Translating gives CASSELDRASYEQYF.

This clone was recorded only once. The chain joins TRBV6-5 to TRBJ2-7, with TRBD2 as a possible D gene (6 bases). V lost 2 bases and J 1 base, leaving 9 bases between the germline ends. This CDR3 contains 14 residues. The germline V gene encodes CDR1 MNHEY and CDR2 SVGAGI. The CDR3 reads CASSYRGLSYEQYF. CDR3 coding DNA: TGTGCCAGCAGTTACAGGGGACTTTCCTACGAGCAGTACTTC.

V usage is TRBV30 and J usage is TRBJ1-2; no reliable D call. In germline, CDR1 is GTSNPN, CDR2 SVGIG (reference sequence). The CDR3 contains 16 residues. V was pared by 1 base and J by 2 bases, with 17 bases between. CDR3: CAWSARELGRNYGYTF. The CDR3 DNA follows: TGTGCCTGGAGTGCGCGGGAACTGGGTCGAAACTATGGCTACACCTTC.

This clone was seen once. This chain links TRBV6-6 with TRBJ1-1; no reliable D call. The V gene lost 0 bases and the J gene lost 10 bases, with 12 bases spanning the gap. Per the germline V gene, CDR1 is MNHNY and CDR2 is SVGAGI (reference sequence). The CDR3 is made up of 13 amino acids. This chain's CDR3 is CASSYSGQVGAFF. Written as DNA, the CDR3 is TGTGCCAGCAGTTACTCTGGGCAGGTGGGAGCTTTCTTT.

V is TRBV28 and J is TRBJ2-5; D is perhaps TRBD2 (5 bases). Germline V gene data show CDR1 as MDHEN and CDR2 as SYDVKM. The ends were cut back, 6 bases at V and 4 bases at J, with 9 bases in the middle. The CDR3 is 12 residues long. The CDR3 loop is CASSGVRETQYF. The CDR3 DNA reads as TGTGCCAGCAGCGGGGTACGAGAGACCCAGTACTTC.

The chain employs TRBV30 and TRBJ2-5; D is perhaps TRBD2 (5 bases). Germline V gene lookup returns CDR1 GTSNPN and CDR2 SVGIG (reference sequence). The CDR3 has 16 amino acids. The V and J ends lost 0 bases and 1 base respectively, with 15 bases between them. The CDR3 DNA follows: TGTGCCTGGAGTGTACTTGGCGGGTGGGTCCAAGAGACCCAGTACTTC. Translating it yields CAWSVLGGWVQETQYF. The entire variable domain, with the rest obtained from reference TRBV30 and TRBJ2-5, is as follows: SQTIHQWPATLVQPVGSPLSLECTVEGTSNPNLYWYRQAAGRGLQLLFYSVGIGQISSEVPQNLSASRPQDRQFILSSKKLLLSDSGFYLCAWSVLGGWVQETQYFGPGTRLLVL.

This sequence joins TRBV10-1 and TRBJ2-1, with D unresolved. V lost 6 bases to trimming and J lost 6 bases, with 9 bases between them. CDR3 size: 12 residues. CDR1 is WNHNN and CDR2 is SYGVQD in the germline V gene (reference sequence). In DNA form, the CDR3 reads TGCGCCAGCAGCCACGTAGTCAATGAGCAGTTCTTC. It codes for CASSHVVNEQFF.